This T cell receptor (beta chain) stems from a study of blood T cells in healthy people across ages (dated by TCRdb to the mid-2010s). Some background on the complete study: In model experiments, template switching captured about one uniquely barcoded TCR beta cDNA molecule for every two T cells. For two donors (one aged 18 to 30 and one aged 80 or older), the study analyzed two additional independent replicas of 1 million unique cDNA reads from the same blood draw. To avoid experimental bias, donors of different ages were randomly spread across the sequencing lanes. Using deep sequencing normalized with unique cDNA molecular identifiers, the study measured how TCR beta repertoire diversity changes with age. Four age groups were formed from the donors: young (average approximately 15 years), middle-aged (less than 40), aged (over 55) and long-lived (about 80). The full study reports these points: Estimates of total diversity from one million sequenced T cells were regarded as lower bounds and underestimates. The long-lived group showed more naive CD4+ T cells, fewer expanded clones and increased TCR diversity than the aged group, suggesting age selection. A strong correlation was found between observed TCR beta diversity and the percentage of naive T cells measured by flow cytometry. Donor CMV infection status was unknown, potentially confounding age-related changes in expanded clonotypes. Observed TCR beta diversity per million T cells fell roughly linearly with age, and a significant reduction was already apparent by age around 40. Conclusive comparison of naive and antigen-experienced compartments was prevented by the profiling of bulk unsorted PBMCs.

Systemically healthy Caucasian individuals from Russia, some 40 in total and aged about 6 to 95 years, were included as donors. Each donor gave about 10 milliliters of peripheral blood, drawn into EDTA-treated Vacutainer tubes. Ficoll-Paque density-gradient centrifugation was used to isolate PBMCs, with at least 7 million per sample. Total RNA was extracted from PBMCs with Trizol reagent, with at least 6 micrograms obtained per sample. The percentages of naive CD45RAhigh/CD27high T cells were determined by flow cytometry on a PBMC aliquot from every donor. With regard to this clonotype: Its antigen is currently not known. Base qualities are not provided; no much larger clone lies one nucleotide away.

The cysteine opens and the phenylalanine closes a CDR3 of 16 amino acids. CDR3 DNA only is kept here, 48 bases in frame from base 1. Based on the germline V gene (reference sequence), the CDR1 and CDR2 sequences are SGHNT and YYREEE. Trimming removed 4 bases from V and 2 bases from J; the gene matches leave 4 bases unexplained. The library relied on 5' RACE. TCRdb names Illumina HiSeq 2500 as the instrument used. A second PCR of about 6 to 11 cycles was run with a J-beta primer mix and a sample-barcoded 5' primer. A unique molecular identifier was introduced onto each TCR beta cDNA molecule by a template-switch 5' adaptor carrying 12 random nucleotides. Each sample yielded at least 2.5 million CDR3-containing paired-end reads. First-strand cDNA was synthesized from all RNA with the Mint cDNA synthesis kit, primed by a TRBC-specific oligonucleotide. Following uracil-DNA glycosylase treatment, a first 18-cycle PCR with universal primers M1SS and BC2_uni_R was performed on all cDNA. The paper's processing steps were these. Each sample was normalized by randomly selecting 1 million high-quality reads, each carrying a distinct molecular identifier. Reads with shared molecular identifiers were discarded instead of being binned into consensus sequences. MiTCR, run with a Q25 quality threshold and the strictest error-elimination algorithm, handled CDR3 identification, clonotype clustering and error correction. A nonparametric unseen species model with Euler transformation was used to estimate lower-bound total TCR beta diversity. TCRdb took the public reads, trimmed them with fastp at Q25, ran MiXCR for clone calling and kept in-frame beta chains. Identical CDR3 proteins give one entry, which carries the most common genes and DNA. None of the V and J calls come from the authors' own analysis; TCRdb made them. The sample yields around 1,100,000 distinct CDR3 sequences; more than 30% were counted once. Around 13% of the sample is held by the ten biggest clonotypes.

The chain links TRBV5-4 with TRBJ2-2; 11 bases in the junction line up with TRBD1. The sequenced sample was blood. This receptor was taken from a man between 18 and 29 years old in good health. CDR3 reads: CASSVGQGVNTGELFF. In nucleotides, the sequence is TGTGCCAGCAGCGTGGGACAGGGGGTAAACACCGGGGAGCTGTTTTTT.